The clone carrying this TCR beta chain was counted a few times. Its antigen is unknown. This sample is part of a study of vaccination and CD4 T cells after COVID-19. The wider study: Six males and four females, two Hispanic, made up the convalescents.

Germline trimming cut 4 bases from V and 4 bases from J; bases unmatched to any gene: 12. The CDR3 consists of 18 residues. CDR1 is KGHSH and CDR2 is LQKENI in the germline V gene. Sequenced with the Oncomine TCR Beta short-read assay was DNA taken from cultured CD4+ T cells. TCRdb called the PCR reads again in MiXCR, with one record for every CDR3 protein. Altogether 15,000 to 20,000 distinct CDR3 sequences are present, roughly half being singletons, with the ten largest covering under 20%. The treatment is: 10-day PBMC culture with coronavirus spike peptide pools or control peptides (ViraFEST assay).

This TCR came from a human donor who had recovered from COVID-19. The rearrangement uses TRBV18 and TRBJ2-5; 13 nucleotides agree with TRBD2. The sample comprised CD4+ T cells from blood, cultured in vitro. DNA for the CDR3: TGTGCCAGCTCACTCCGGACGACTAGCGGGAGGAAGGGAGAGACCCAGTACTTC. This sequence encodes CASSLRTTSGRKGETQYF. Combining the CDR3 with reference TRBV18 and TRBJ2-5 gives the whole variable domain NAGVMQNPRHLVRRRGQEARLRCSPMKGHSHVYWYRQLPEEGLKFMVYLQKENIIDESGMPKERFSAEFPKEGPSILRIQQVVRGDSAAYFCASSLRTTSGRKGETQYFGPGTRLLVL.